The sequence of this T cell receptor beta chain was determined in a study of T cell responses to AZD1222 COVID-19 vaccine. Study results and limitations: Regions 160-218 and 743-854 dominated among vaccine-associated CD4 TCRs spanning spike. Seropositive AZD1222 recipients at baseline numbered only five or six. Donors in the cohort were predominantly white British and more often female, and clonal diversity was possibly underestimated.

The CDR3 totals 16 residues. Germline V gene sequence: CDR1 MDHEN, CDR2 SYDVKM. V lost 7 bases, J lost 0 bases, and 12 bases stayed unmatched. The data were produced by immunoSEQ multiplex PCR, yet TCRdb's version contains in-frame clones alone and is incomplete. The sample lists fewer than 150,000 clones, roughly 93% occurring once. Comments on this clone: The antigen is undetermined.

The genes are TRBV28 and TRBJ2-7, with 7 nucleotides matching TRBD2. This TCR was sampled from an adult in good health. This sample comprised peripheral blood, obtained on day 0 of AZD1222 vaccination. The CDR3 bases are TGTGCCAGCACCCCGACTGGGGCGGGGGACTCCTACGAGCAGTACTTC. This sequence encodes CASTPTGAGDSYEQYF.